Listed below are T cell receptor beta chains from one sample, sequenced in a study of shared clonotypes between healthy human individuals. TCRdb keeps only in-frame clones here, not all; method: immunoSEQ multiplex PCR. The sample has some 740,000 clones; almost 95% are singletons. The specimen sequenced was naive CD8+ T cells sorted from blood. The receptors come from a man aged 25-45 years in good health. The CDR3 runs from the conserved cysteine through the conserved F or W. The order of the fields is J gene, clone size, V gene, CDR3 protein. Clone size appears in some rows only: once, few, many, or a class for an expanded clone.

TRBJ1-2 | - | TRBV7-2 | CASRRDREGGYEVSYTF
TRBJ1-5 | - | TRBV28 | CASSTDSIDQPQHF
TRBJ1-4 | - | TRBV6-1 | CASSVGTGPLHEKLFF
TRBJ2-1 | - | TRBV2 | CATVLDYNEQFF
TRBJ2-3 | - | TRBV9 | CASTSTSGGTDTQYF
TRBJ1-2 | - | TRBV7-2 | CASSLRLHDNTGDGYGYTF
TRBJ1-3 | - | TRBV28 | CASGSFSGTKTSGNTIYF
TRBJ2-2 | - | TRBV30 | CAWSEGRGRGQLFF
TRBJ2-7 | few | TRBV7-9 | CASSSAGEQYF
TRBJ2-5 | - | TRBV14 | CASSTPGQGETQYF
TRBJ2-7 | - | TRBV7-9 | CASSAAVDEQYF
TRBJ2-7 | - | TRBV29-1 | CSVETSGSSYEQYF
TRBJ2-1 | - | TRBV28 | CASRGLRRSNEQFF
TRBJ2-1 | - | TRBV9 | CASSGPRAPNEQFF
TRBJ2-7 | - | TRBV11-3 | CASSLDSSGSIYEQYF
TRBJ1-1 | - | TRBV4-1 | CASSPRQGANTEAFF
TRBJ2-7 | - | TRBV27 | CASSLPWGPEDHEQYF
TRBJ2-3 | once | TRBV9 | CASSQTSGRSDTQYF
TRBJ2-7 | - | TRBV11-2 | CASSLGPSGIAEQYF
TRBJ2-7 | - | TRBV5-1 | CASSLEANYEQYF
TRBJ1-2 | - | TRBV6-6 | CASSYSISAGYTF
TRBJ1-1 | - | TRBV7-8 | CASSLVYATAGPGGTEAFF
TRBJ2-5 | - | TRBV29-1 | CSVEDDVNTEETQYF
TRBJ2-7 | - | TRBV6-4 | CASSDSRPGTETYEQYF
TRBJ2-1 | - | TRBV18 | CASSPPYNEQFF
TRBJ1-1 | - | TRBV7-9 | CAGGYEAFF
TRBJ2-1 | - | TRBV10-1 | CASSESAGGYNEQFF
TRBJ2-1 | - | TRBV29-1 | CSVGASESLYNEQFF
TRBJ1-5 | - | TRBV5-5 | CASSPDRGGNQPQHF
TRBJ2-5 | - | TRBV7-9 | CASSPRMGETQYF
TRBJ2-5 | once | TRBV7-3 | CASSLGPGLGGKETQYF
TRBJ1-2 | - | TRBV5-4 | CASSSTEGAYGYTF
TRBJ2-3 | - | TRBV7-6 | CASSPGLAGGPAGSDTQYF
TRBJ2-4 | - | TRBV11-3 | CASSVRGGDIQYF
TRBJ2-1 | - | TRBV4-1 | CASSQDPGIGLQWEQFF
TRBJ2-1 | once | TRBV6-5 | CASTLAAGLFNEQFF
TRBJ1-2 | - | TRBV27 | CASSLRGQENYGYTF
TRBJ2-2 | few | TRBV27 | CASSFSAGELFF
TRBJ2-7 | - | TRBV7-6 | CASSLMVGLISTYEQYF
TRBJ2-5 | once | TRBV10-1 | CASRCSQETQYF
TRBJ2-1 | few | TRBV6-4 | CASSVREGGNEQFF
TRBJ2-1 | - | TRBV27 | CASSLSSGTAYNEQFF
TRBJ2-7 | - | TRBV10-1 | CASSESTQLYEQYF
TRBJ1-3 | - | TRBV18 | CASSQDGGNTIYF
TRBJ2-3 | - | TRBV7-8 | CASTGTSGRFTDTQYF
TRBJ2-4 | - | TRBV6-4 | CASSDSGIQYF
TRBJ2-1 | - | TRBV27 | CASRAGQLGYNEQFF
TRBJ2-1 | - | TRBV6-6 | CASRPTGSNEQFF
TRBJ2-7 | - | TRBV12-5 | CASTLVSYEQYF
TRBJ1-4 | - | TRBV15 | CATSRDVDRAGEKLFF
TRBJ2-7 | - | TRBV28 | CASSLTGSTEQYF
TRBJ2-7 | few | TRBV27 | CASSLSGTSGGQYF
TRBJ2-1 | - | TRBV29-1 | CSARDRYNEQFF